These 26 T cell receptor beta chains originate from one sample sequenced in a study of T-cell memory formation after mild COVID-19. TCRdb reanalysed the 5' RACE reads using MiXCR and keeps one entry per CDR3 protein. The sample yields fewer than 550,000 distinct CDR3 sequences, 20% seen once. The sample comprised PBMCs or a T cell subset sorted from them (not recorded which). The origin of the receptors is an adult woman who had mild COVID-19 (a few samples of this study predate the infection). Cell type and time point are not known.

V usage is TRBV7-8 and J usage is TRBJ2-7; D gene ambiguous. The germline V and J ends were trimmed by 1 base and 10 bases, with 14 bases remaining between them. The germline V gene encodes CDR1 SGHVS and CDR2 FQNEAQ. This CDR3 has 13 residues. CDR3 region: CASSLEGYTTQYF. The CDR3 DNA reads TGTGCCAGCAGCTTAGAAGGGTACACCACCCAGTACTTC. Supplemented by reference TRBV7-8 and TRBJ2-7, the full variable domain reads GAGVSQSPRYKVAKRGQDVALRCDPISGHVSLFWYQQALGQGPEFLTYFQNEAQLDKSGLPSDRFFAERPEGSVSTLKIQRTQQEDSAVYLCASSLEGYTTQYFGPGTRLTVT.

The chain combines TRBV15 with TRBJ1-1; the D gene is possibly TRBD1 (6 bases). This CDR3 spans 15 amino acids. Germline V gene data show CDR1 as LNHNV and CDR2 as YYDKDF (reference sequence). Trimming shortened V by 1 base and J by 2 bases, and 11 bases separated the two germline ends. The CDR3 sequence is CATSRASRGNTEAFF. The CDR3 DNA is TGTGCCACCAGCAGAGCGTCCAGGGGAAACACTGAAGCTTTCTTT. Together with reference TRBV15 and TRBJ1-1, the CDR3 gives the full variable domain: DAMVIQNPRYQVTQFGKPVTLSCSQTLNHNVMYWYQQKSSQAPKLLFHYYDKDFNNEADTPDNFQSRRPNTSFCFLDIRSPGLGDTAMYLCATSRASRGNTEAFFGQGTRLTVV.

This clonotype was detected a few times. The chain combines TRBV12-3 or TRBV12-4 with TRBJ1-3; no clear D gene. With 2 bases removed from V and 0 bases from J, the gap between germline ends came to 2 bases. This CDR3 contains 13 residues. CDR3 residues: CASSLLSGNTIYF. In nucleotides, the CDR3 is TGTGCCAGCAGTTTACTCTCTGGAAACACCATATATTTT.

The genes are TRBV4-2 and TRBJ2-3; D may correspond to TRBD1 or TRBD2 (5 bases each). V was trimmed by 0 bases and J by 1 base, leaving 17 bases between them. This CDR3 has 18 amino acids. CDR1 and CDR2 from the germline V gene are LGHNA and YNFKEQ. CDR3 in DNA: TGTGCCAGCAGCCAAGATCCCGGCGGACGAGGGGGCACAGATACGCAGTATTTT. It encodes CASSQDPGGRGGTDTQYF.

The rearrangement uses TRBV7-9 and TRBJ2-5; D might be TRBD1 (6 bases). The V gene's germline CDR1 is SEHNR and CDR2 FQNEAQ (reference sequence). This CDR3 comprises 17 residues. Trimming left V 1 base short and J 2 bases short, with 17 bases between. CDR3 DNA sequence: TGTGCCAGCAGCTTAGTGGTCCCTGACAGGCATCAAGAGACCCAGTACTTC. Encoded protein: CASSLVVPDRHQETQYF. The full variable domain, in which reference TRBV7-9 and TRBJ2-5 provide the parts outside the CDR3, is DTGVSQNPRHKITKRGQNVTFRCDPISEHNRLYWYRQTLGQGPEFLTYFQNEAQLEKSRLLSDRFSAERPKGSFSTLEIQRTEQGDSAMYLCASSLVVPDRHQETQYFGPGTRLLVL.

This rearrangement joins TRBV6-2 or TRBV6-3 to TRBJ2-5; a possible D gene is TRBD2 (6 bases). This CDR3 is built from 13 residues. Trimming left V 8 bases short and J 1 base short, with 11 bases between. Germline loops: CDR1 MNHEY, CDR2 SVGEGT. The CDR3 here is CASEAGFQETQYF. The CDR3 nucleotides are TGTGCCAGCGAGGCGGGGTTCCAAGAGACCCAGTACTTC.

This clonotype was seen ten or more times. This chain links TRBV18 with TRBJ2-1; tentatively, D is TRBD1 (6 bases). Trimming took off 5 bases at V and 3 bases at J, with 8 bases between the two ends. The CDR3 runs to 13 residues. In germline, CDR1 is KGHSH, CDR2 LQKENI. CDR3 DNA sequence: TGTGCCAGCTCAGTGGACAGCTACAATGAGCAGTTCTTC. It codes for CASSVDSYNEQFF.

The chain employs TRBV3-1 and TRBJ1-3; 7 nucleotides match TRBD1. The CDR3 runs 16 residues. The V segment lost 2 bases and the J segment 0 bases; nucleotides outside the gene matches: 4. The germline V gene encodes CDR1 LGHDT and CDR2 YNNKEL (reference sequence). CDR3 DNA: TGTGCCAGCAGCCAACAGTCAGGGGGCTCTGGAAACACCATATATTTT. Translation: CASSQQSGGSGNTIYF.

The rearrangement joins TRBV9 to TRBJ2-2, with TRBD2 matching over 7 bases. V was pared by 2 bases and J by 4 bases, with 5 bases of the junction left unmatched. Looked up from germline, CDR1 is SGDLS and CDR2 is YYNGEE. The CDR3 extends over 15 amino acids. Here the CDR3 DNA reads TGTGCCAGCAGCGTTCTAGCGGATACCACCGGGGAGCTGTTTTTT. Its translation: CASSVLADTTGELFF. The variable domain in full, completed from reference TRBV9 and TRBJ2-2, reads DSGVTQTPKHLITATGQRVTLRCSPRSGDLSVYWYQQSLDQGLQFLIQYYNGEERAKGNILERFSAQQFPDLHSELNLSSLELGDSALYFCASSVLADTTGELFFGEGSRLTVL.

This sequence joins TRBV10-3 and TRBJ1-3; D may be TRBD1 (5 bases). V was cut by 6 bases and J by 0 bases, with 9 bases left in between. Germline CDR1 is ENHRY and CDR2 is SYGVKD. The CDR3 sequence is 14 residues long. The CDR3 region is CAIRTGNSGNTIYF. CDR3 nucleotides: TGTGCCATCAGAACAGGAAACTCTGGAAACACCATATATTTT.

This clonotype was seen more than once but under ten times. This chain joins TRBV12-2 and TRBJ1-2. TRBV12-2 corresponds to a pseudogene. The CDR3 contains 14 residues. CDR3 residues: CASRLARALGDYTF. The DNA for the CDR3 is TGTGCAAGTCGCTTAGCGCGGGCCCTAGGGGACTACACCTTC.

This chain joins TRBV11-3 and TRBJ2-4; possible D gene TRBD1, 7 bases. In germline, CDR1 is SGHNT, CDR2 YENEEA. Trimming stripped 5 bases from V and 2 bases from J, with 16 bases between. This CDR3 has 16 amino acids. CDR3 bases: TGTGCCAGCAGCCCAGGCGGGACAGCGCCCAAAAACATTCAGTACTTC. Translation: CASSPGGTAPKNIQYF.

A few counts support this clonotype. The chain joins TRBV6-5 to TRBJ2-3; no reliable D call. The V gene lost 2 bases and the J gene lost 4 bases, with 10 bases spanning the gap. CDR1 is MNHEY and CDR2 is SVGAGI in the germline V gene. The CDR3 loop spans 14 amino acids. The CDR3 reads CASSYEGPSDTQYF. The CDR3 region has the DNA TGTGCCAGCAGTTACGAAGGGCCCTCAGATACGCAGTATTTT.

In DNA, the CDR3 is TGTGCCAGCAGCTTCCTCCGTCGGGTAGCGGGAGGGCCATCCTACAATGAGCAGTTCTTC. This sequence encodes CASSFLRRVAGGPSYNEQFF. The rearrangement uses TRBV7-8 and TRBJ2-1; 11 bases are a match to TRBD2. Germline-derived CDR1 and CDR2 are SGHVS and FQNEAQ. The J segment lost 1 base and the V segment lost 3 bases, leaving 14 bases of the junction unmatched. The length of the CDR3 is 20 residues.

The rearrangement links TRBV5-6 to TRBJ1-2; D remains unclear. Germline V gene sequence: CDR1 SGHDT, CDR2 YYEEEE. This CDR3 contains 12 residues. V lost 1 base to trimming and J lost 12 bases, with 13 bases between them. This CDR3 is CASSLYGYGDTF. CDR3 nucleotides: TGTGCCAGCAGCTTGTATGGCTACGGGGACACCTTC.

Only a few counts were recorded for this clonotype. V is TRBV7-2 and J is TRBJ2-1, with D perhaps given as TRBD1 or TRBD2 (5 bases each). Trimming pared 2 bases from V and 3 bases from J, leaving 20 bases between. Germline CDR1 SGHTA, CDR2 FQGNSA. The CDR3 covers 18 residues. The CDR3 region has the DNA TGTGCCAGCAGCTTAAGTTCCCCCGCCGGGGCGAGCTACAATGAGCAGTTCTTC. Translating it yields CASSLSSPAGASYNEQFF. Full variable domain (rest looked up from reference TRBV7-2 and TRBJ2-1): GAGVSQSPSNKVTEKGKDVELRCDPISGHTALYWYRQSLGQGLEFLIYFQGNSAPDKSGLPSDRFSAERTGGSVSTLTIQRTQQEDSAVYLCASSLSSPAGASYNEQFFGPGTRLTVL.

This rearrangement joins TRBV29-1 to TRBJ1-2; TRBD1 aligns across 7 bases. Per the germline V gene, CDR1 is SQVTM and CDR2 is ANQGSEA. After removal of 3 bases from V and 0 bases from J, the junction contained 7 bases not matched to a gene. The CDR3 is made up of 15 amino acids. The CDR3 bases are TGCAGCGTTGAGGTCGGGACAGCAACTAACTATGGCTACACCTTC. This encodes CSVEVGTATNYGYTF. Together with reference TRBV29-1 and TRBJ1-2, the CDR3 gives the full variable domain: SAVISQKPSRDICQRGTSLTIQCQVDSQVTMMFWYRQQPGQSLTLIATANQGSEATYESGFVIDKFPISRPNLTFSTLTVSNMSPEDSSIYLCSVEVGTATNYGYTFGSGTRLTVV.

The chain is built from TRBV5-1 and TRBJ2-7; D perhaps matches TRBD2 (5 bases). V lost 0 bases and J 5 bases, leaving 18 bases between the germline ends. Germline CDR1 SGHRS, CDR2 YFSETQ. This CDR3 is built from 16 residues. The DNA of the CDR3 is TGCGCCAGCAGCTTGGATGCGGGCCACCTCCGGGACGAGCAGTACTTC. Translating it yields CASSLDAGHLRDEQYF. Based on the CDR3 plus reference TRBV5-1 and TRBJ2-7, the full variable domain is KAGVTQTPRYLIKTRGQQVTLSCSPISGHRSVSWYQQTPGQGLQFLFEYFSETQRNKGNFPGRFSGRQFSNSRSEMNVSTLELGDSALYLCASSLDAGHLRDEQYFGPGTRLTVT.

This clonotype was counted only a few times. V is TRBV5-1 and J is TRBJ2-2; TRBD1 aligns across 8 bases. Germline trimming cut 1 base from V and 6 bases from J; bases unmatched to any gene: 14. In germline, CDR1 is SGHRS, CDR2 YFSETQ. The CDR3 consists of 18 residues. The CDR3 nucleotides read TGCGCCAGCAGCTTGACCTCTCCGGGAGACAGGGGTTCCGGGGAGCTGTTTTTT. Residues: CASSLTSPGDRGSGELFF.

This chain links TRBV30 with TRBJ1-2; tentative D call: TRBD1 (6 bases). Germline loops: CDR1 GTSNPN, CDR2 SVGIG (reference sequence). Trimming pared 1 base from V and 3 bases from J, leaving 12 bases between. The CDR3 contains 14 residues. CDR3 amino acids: CAWSDGGFYYGYTF. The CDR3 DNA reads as TGTGCCTGGAGTGATGGGGGCTTTTACTATGGCTACACCTTC.

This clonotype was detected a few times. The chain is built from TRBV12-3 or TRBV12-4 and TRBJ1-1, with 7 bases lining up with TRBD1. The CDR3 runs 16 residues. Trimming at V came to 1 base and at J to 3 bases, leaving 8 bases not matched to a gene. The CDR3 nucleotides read TGTGCCAGCAGTTTAGAAGACAGGGTGAGGGACACTGAAGCTTTCTTT. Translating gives CASSLEDRVRDTEAFF.

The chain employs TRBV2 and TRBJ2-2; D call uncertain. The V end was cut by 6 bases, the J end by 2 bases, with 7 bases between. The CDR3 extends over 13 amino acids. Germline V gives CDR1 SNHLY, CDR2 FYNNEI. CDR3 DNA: TGTGCCAGCAGAAACAGAAACACCGGGGAGCTGTTTTTT. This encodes CASRNRNTGELFF.

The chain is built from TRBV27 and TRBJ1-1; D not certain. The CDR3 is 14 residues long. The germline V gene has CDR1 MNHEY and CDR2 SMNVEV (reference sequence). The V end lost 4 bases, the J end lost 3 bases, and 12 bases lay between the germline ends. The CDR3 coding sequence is TGTGCCAGCAGTTCCCGGACGGATCACACTGAAGCTTTCTTT. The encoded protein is CASSSRTDHTEAFF.

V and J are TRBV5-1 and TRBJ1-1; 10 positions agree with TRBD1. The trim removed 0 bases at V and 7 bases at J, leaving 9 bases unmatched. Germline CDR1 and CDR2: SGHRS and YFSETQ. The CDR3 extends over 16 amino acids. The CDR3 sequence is CASSLDPGQGKLEAFF. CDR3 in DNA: TGCGCCAGCAGCTTGGATCCGGGACAGGGGAAACTTGAAGCTTTCTTT.

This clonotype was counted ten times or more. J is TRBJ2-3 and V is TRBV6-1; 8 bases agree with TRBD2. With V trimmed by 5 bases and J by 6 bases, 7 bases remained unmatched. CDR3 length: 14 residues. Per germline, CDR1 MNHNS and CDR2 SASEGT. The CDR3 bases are TGTGCCAGCAGTTCCGGGGGGGCCGGTGATACGCAGTATTTT. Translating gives CASSSGGAGDTQYF.

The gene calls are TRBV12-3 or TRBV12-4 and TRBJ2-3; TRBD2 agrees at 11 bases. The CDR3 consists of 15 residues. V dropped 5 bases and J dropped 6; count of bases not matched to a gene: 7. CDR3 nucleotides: TGTGCCAGCAGTCCCACTAGCGGGAGCGTTGATACGCAGTATTTT. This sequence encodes CASSPTSGSVDTQYF.